The following is a T cell receptor beta chain sequence with its context. Which antigen it targets is not known. No quality values exist for individual bases; no much larger clone is one base distant. The data are from a study of blood T cell repertoires in COVID-19 (dated by TCRdb to about 2020). Regarding the complete study: Samples covering the acute and convalescent phases of COVID-19 were provided by collaborators in the United States, Italy and Spain. Where HLA class I and class II types were available, the types were taken from metadata supplied by the sample provider, not from assay-based typing. The repertoires were made available in a free public database intended to serve as a resource for research on the immune response to SARS-CoV-2. The sample metadata nearly always contained a de-identified subject ID, COVID-19 status, age in years and sex. The material from the prospective study consisted of cDNA or gDNA derived from T cells, B-cell-depleted T cells, or PBMCs. The dataset comprised deeply sampled blood TCRbeta repertoires from subjects exposed to, actively infected with, or recovered from COVID-19. Samples were obtained from the ongoing ImmuneRACE study (first 160 participants) and from over a thousand subjects provided by 6 global collaborators. Study-level results and caveats: The amount of clinical and demographic metadata varied by source and participant and was provided uncurated.

TCRbeta CDR3 regions were amplified from genomic DNA using the immunoSEQ Assay, a bias-controlled multiplex PCR. On the study's bioinformatics: The number of nucleated cells in each sample was estimated from the amplification of reference gene primers within the assay. To quantify the absolute abundance of each unique TCRbeta CDR3 rearrangement, sequence reads were collapsed and filtered. For each sample, productive Simpson clonality was calculated by taking the square root of Simpson's diversity index across productive rearrangements. In TCRdb, the immuneACCESS table is reduced to in-frame sequences with V and J assigned. These tables do not hold every clone; where another copy was compared, an unresolved V gene accounts for under half, and the others remain unexplained. The V and J calls and clone size were taken over from that table, and D and trimming were inferred from the DNA. Recorded for this sample are about 60,000 clones; roughly 85% of them occurred a single time. The ten largest clones capture approximately 16% of the sample.

The collaborating institutions used their own protocols to collect whole blood in K2EDTA tubes. Collaborator samples were shipped for TCRbeta analysis as frozen whole blood, isolated PBMCs, or DNA extracted from either sample type. CDR1 is given as LGHNT and CDR2 as FRNRAP, both from the germline V gene. Trimming at the junction amounts to 6 bases on V and 0 bases on J, and the germline ends lie 8 bases apart. There are 13 amino acids in the CDR3, from cysteine to phenylalanine inclusive. Only CDR3 DNA is held: 39 bases, read in frame from base 1. What was sequenced was peripheral blood. The rearranged segments are TRBV12-5 and TRBJ1-1; the D gene lacks a confident call. This clonotype originated in a human donor in a cohort sampled during active COVID-19. The encoded CDR3 is CASGGDMNTEAFF. The bases are TGTGCTAGTGGGGGAGACATGAACACTGAAGCTTTCTTT.